This T cell receptor (beta chain) was retrieved from a study of T-cell memory formation after mild COVID-19. In TCRdb, the 5' RACE reads were re-called with MiXCR into one record per CDR3 protein. The sample contains roughly 580,000 distinct CDR3 sequences, roughly 18% of which appear only once. The CDR3 loop spans 13 amino acids. V was shortened by 0 bases and J by 9 bases, with 10 bases between the two germline ends. Per the germline V gene, CDR1 is SGHRS and CDR2 is YFSETQ. In this sample, this clonotype turned up a few times. The chain uses TRBV5-1 and TRBJ2-1; D is unresolved. The specimen sequenced was PBMCs or a T cell subset sorted from them (not recorded which). This TCR came from an adult woman who had mild COVID-19 (a few samples of this study predate the infection). Cell type and time point are not known. DNA for the CDR3: TGCGCCAGCAGCTTGGAGGGTTTTCGTGAGCAGTTCTTC. The encoded protein is CASSLEGFREQFF.